The 9 T cell receptor beta chains below come from one sample, sequenced in a study of blood T cell repertoires in COVID-19. Profiled with immunoSEQ multiplex PCR; TCRdb holds only in-frame clones, not every one. Seen here are fewer than 300,000 clones, around 85% observed once, and the top ten hold roughly 1.5%. Input material: peripheral blood. These TCRs come from a human donor with COVID-19, enrolled during active disease. The donor label of this sample is uncertain.

V is TRBV3-1 (or the pseudogene TRBV3-2) and J is TRBJ2-3; a possible D gene is TRBD2 (6 bases). The V gene's germline CDR1 is LGHDT and CDR2 YNNKEL (reference sequence). The ends were cut back, 8 bases at V and 1 base at J, with 13 bases in the middle. The CDR3 length is 14 residues. The CDR3, as DNA: TGTGCCAGCGGGACTGGAACTTGCACAGATACGCAGTATTTT. Its protein product is CASGTGTCTDTQYF.

The V gene is TRBV25-1, the J gene TRBJ1-1; 7 bases agree with TRBD1. Germline V gene sequence: CDR1 MGHDK, CDR2 SYGVNS. The CDR3 sequence is 14 residues long. The V and J ends lost 6 bases and 3 bases, in that order; junction bases with no gene match: 7. The CDR3 loop is CASRQTGFDTEAFF. Written as DNA, the CDR3 is TGTGCCAGCAGGCAGACAGGGTTCGACACTGAAGCTTTCTTT.

This clone has just one count. The CDR3 coding sequence is TGTGCCAGCAGTTTATTCGGACAGGGCTACACTGAAGCTTTCTTT. It is translated as CASSLFGQGYTEAFF. This chain uses TRBV27 with TRBJ1-1; 8 bases are a match to TRBD1. The CDR3 spans 15 residues. V lost 1 base to trimming and J lost 3 bases; unmatched junction nucleotides: 4. Germline assignment: CDR1 MNHEY and CDR2 SMNVEV (reference sequence).

The rearrangement links TRBV7-8 to TRBJ2-1; 12 bases fit TRBD1. The V gene end was trimmed by 1 base and the J gene end by 5 bases; junction bases not matched to a gene: 3. Per the germline V gene, CDR1 is SGHVS and CDR2 is FQNEAQ. The CDR3 spans 16 residues. CDR3 sequence (DNA): TGTGCCAGCAGCTTAGGACGGGACAGGGGGCACAATGAGCAGTTCTTC. Protein: CASSLGRDRGHNEQFF.

J is TRBJ1-1 and V is TRBV11-1, with no clear D. The germline V gene has CDR1 SGHAT and CDR2 FQDESV (reference sequence). The CDR3 contains 14 residues. Trimming took 0 bases from V and 0 from J, leaving 5 bases between them. The DNA for the CDR3 is TGTGCCAGCAGCTTAGCCGGAGTGAACACTGAAGCTTTCTTT. Amino acids: CASSLAGVNTEAFF.

This clone showed up just once. The chain uses TRBV15 and TRBJ1-6; no reliable D call. The CDR3 covers 16 residues. In germline, CDR1 is LNHNV, CDR2 YYDKDF (reference sequence). With 1 base removed from V and 7 bases from J, the gap between germline ends came to 14 bases. The chain's CDR3 is CATSRGSGVGNSPLHF. CDR3 sequence (DNA): TGTGCCACCAGCAGAGGCTCGGGAGTTGGGAATTCACCCCTCCACTTT.

This clone was recorded only once. The V gene is TRBV7-3, the J gene TRBJ2-3, with TRBD2 as a possible D gene (6 bases). CDR1 is SGHTA and CDR2 is FQGTGA in the germline V gene. Trimming took 2 bases from V and 3 from J, leaving 12 bases between them. The CDR3 runs 15 residues. CDR3 sequence reads: CASSLGGRRTDTQYF. CDR3 coding DNA: TGTGCCAGCAGCTTAGGTGGGAGGCGGACAGATACGCAGTATTTT.

The CDR3 loop is CASSPDRFSNTGELFF. The CDR3 DNA reads TGCGCCAGCAGCCCTGACAGGTTTTCTAACACCGGGGAGCTGTTTTTT. The chain is built from TRBV10-1 and TRBJ2-2; TRBD1 is a possible D gene (6 bases). The CDR3 sequence is 16 residues long. The V and J ends lost 6 bases and 2 bases respectively, with 16 bases between them. Per germline, CDR1 WNHNN and CDR2 SYGVQD (reference sequence).

This chain links TRBV3-1 (or the pseudogene TRBV3-2) with TRBJ2-7; 7 bases are a match to TRBD1. The ends lost 4 bases at V and 0 bases at J; junction bases unmatched: 3. CDR1 is LGHDT and CDR2 is YNNKEL in the germline V gene (reference sequence). This CDR3 comprises 14 residues. CDR3 nucleotides: TGTGCCAGCAGCCCGTGGGACAGCTCCTACGAGCAGTACTTC. Protein sequence: CASSPWDSSYEQYF.